The source of this TCR beta chain is a study of shared clonotypes between healthy human individuals. Broader study findings: Rarefaction showed that sequencing of sorted subsets was incomplete (despite large depth).

On sorted subsets, replicate PCRs used about 200 ng DNA, or about 30,000 T cell genomes. TCRdb keeps only in-frame clones here, not all; method: immunoSEQ multiplex PCR. The repertoire holds roughly 1.4 million clones, 97% to 99% seen once, with approximately 0.4% in the top ten. Donors were healthy HIV-negative adults without recently reported acute infections or vaccinations. The donors were all Caucasian adults (living in Nashville, Tennessee). This clone was counted once. Its target is unknown. Material: naive CD4+ T cells sorted from blood. Specified subset: CD45RA+ positively selected. The source of this sequence is a man in his thirties or forties in good health.

CDR3 nucleotides: TGTGCCAGCAGCCACCGGACAGAGGCTAATTCCTACGAGCAGTACTTC. This sequence encodes CASSHRTEANSYEQYF. The chain combines TRBV7-9 with TRBJ2-7, with a tentative D call TRBD1 (6 bases). The length of the CDR3 is 16 residues. V lost 5 bases and J 1 base, leaving 18 bases between the germline ends. CDR1 and CDR2 (germline): SEHNR, FQNEAQ (reference sequence).